Following are 31 T cell receptor beta chains from one sample sequenced in a study of cytomegalovirus exposure and HLA in healthy donors. TCRdb keeps only in-frame clones here, not all; method: immunoSEQ multiplex PCR. The sample includes around 250,000 clones, around 91% of them seen just once. The sample comprised PBMCs. Receptors were obtained from a woman between 18 and 29 years old in good health and CMV-seronegative.

The V gene is TRBV7-3, the J gene TRBJ2-3, with 7 bases fitting TRBD1. There are 15 residues in the CDR3. The V segment lost 1 base and the J segment 5 bases; nucleotides outside the gene matches: 6. Germline assignment: CDR1 SGHTA and CDR2 FQGTGA. The CDR3 DNA reads as TGTGCCAGCAGCTTAAAGCAGGGGGTAGGAGATACGCAGTATTTT. Translation: CASSLKQGVGDTQYF.

The genes are TRBV30 and TRBJ1-1; 8 positions match TRBD1. This CDR3 has 13 residues. The germline gives CDR1 GTSNPN, CDR2 SVGIG (reference sequence). V lost 3 bases, J lost 4 bases, and 4 bases stayed unmatched. CDR3 in DNA: TGTGCCTGGAGCGATACAGGGGGCACTGAAGCTTTCTTT. Translating gives CAWSDTGGTEAFF. The full variable domain, in which reference TRBV30 and TRBJ1-1 provide the parts outside the CDR3, is SQTIHQWPATLVQPVGSPLSLECTVEGTSNPNLYWYRQAAGRGLQLLFYSVGIGQISSEVPQNLSASRPQDRQFILSSKKLLLSDSGFYLCAWSDTGGTEAFFGQGTRLTVV.

The chain uses TRBV5-6 and TRBJ2-2; 15 nucleotides align to TRBD2. The V gene's germline CDR1 is SGHDT and CDR2 YYEEEE. V shed 4 bases and J 4 bases; nucleotides not matched to a gene: 5. The CDR3 has 17 residues. The CDR3 region has the DNA TGTGCCAGCAGCACCCCGGGACTAGCGGGGGGCACCGGGGAGCTGTTTTTT. It translates to CASSTPGLAGGTGELFF.

The chain joins TRBV6-6 to TRBJ2-2; D is ambiguous. CDR1 and CDR2 (germline): MNHNY, SVGAGI (reference sequence). The CDR3 covers 15 residues. Deletions cut 7 bases from V and 0 bases from J, with 12 bases between. The CDR3 reads CASIPSIANTGELFF. CDR3 nucleotides: TGTGCCAGCATCCCCTCCATAGCGAACACCGGGGAGCTGTTTTTT.

V and J are TRBV5-4 and TRBJ2-3; 9 nucleotides line up with TRBD1. The CDR3 is 14 amino acids. Germline values: CDR1 SGHNT, CDR2 YYREEE (reference sequence). Trimming cost V 4 bases and J 4 bases; bases outside gene matches: 4. CDR3: CASSVTGGADTQYF. The CDR3 DNA sequence: TGTGCCAGCAGCGTGACAGGGGGAGCAGATACGCAGTATTTT.

The chain links TRBV7-6 to TRBJ2-7; 10 nucleotides line up with TRBD2. This CDR3 contains 15 residues. Losses at the gene ends were 3 bases for V and 4 bases for J; bases not matched to a gene: 6. CDR1 is SGHVS, CDR2 FNYEAQ, per germline. The CDR3 here is CASSFLAGARYEQYV. CDR3 nucleotides: TGTGCCAGCAGCTTTCTAGCGGGGGCAAGGTACGAGCAGTACGTC.

This clone has only one observation. The CDR3: CASSLFDSSGNTIYF. The DNA for the CDR3 is TGCGCCAGCAGCCTCTTTGACAGCTCTGGAAACACCATATATTTT. This chain connects TRBV4-1 to TRBJ1-3; TRBD1 might be the D (5 bases). Deletions cut 4 bases from V and 0 bases from J, with 10 bases between. The CDR3 runs 15 residues. CDR1 MGHRA and CDR2 YSYEKL come from the germline V gene.

This chain connects TRBV27 to TRBJ1-4, with D uncertain. CDR1 is MNHEY, CDR2 SMNVEV, per germline (reference sequence). V was clipped by 5 bases and J by 8 bases, with 12 bases between them. The CDR3 consists of 13 residues. CDR3 coding DNA: TGTGCCAGCAGTCCCCCCCCGGGGGAAAAACTGTTTTTT. Amino acid sequence: CASSPPPGEKLFF.

V and J are TRBV6-6 and TRBJ2-7, with D possibly TRBD1 on 6 matching bases. CDR3 length: 15 amino acids. V gave up 7 bases and J gave up 0 bases, with 16 bases separating them. Germline lookup yields CDR1 MNHNY and CDR2 SVGAGI (reference sequence). The CDR3 protein is CASKQTGQTSYEQYV. CDR3 DNA: TGTGCCAGCAAACAGACTGGACAGACCTCCTACGAGCAGTACGTC.

The chain employs TRBV21-1 and TRBJ1-1. TRBV21-1 is classified as a pseudogene. This CDR3 has 12 amino acids. The CDR3 sequence is CASSRTRTEAFF. In nucleotides, the CDR3 is TGTGCCAGCAGCAGAACTCGAACTGAAGCTTTCTTT.

This chain links TRBV5-1 with TRBJ2-1; TRBD2 aligns across 7 bases. After removal of 0 bases from V and 7 bases from J, the junction contained 4 bases not matched to a gene. The CDR3 is made up of 14 amino acids. CDR1 and CDR2 (germline): SGHRS, YFSETQ. CDR3 sequence (DNA): TGCGCCAGCAGCTTGGATGGGAGGGGAAATGAGCAGTTCTTC. Translated: CASSLDGRGNEQFF.

The J gene is TRBJ1-3, the V gene TRBV9; D is uncertain. This CDR3 contains 12 residues. Looked up from germline, CDR1 is SGDLS and CDR2 is YYNGEE. Trimming left V 0 bases short and J 9 bases short, with 7 bases between. The CDR3 loop is CASSVVGRTIYF. The CDR3 bases are TGTGCCAGCAGCGTAGTTGGGCGCACCATATATTTT.

This clone was seen once. The V and J genes are TRBV10-3 and TRBJ2-5; 9 bases line up with TRBD2. Germline CDR1 is ENHRY and CDR2 is SYGVKD. J lost 1 base, V lost 6 bases, and 9 bases had no gene match. The CDR3 has 16 residues. CDR3 sequence reads: CAISSAASGAQETQYF. The CDR3 nucleotides are TGTGCCATCAGCTCCGCGGCTAGCGGGGCCCAAGAGACCCAGTACTTC.

The rearrangement uses TRBV28 and TRBJ2-5; 11 bases line up with TRBD1. Germline CDR1 and CDR2: MDHEN and SYDVKM. The CDR3 contains 18 residues. Trimming removed 6 bases from V and 7 bases from J; junction bases left unmatched: 19. The CDR3: CASRGDRDRGSLSRTQYF. The CDR3 nucleotides are TGTGCCAGCAGGGGGGACCGGGACAGGGGGTCCTTGAGTCGGACCCAGTACTTC.

V usage is TRBV6-1 and J usage is TRBJ2-3, with 8 positions matching TRBD2. V lost 6 bases to trimming and J lost 5 bases; unmatched junction nucleotides: 4. The CDR3 runs 13 residues. The germline gives CDR1 MNHNS, CDR2 SASEGT. This CDR3 is CASSRGGQDTQYF. CDR3 coding DNA: TGTGCCAGCAGCCGGGGGGGCCAAGATACGCAGTATTTT.

The chain recombines TRBV28 with TRBJ1-4; 8 bases line up with TRBD1. After removal of 1 base from V and 2 bases from J, the junction contained 3 bases not matched to a gene. Germline loops: CDR1 MDHEN, CDR2 SYDVKM. The CDR3 extends over 16 amino acids. CDR3 bases: TGTGCCAGCAGTTTATTCAGGGGGCCGACTAATGAAAAACTGTTTTTT. This translates into CASSLFRGPTNEKLFF. The complete variable domain, with remaining parts taken from reference TRBV28 and TRBJ1-4, reads DVKVTQSSRYLVKRTGEKVFLECVQDMDHENMFWYRQDPGLGLRLIYFSYDVKMKEKGDIPEGYSVSREKKERFSLILESASTNQTSMYLCASSLFRGPTNEKLFFGSGTQLSVL.

The chain has TRBV5-1 and TRBJ1-1, with TRBD1 matching 9 bases. CDR3 length: 15 amino acids. Germline trimming cut 4 bases from V and 5 bases from J; bases unmatched to any gene: 9. CDR1 and CDR2 (germline): SGHRS, YFSETQ. CDR3 DNA sequence: TGCGCCAGCAGCCCACGGACAGGGGTGGCAACTGAAGCTTTCTTT. It codes for CASSPRTGVATEAFF.

The chain employs TRBV27 and TRBJ1-1; D not certain. This CDR3 spans 14 amino acids. Germline V CDR1 and CDR2: MNHEY, SMNVEV (reference sequence). Deletions cut 2 bases from V and 7 bases from J, with 14 bases between. In DNA form, the CDR3 reads TGTGCCAGCAGTTTACGGGATCGGACTAATGAAGCTTTCTTT. It encodes CASSLRDRTNEAFF.

This rearrangement joins TRBV5-1 to TRBJ2-7; 10 nucleotides align to TRBD1. Germline lookup yields CDR1 SGHRS and CDR2 YFSETQ. The CDR3 is made up of 15 amino acids. J lost 2 bases, V lost 4 bases, and 6 bases had no gene match. The CDR3 spells CASSPRQGATYEQYF. The CDR3 bases are TGCGCCAGCAGCCCTCGACAGGGGGCTACCTACGAGCAGTACTTC.

The gene calls are TRBV7-2 and TRBJ1-6; D is unresolved. V lost 4 bases to trimming and J lost 3 bases, with 13 bases between them. The CDR3 runs to 16 residues. Germline CDR1 is SGHTA and CDR2 is FQGNSA. CDR3 nucleotide sequence: TGTGCCAGCAGCTCCGAGTGGAGCAGCTATAATTCACCCCTCCACTTT. Protein sequence: CASSSEWSSYNSPLHF. Variable domain in full (rest from reference TRBV7-2 and TRBJ1-6): GAGVSQSPSNKVTEKGKDVELRCDPISGHTALYWYRQSLGQGLEFLIYFQGNSAPDKSGLPSDRFSAERTGGSVSTLTIQRTQQEDSAVYLCASSSEWSSYNSPLHFGNGTRLTVT.

This clone was counted a single time. The chain uses TRBV28 and TRBJ1-5; 9 bases match TRBD1. Germline V gene lookup returns CDR1 MDHEN and CDR2 SYDVKM. This CDR3 has 16 residues. Trimming took 5 bases from V and 0 from J; bases not matched to a gene: 5. CDR3 nucleotide sequence: TGTGCCAGCAGTCCTGGGACAGGGAATAGCAATCAGCCCCAGCATTTT. Protein product: CASSPGTGNSNQPQHF. The complete variable domain, with remaining parts taken from reference TRBV28 and TRBJ1-5, reads DVKVTQSSRYLVKRTGEKVFLECVQDMDHENMFWYRQDPGLGLRLIYFSYDVKMKEKGDIPEGYSVSREKKERFSLILESASTNQTSMYLCASSPGTGNSNQPQHFGDGTRLSIL.

This chain uses TRBV15 with TRBJ2-5, with D possibly TRBD1 on 5 matching bases. Trimming took off 4 bases at V and 5 bases at J, with 17 bases between the two ends. The CDR3 is made up of 15 amino acids. Per the germline V gene, CDR1 is LNHNV and CDR2 is YYDKDF (reference sequence). CDR3 nucleotides: TGTGCCACCAGCACCTCAGACCAGGGTCGGGAGACCCAGTACTTC. Its translation: CATSTSDQGRETQYF.

This clone was seen just once. The chain couples TRBV2 to TRBJ2-3, with D possibly TRBD1 on 5 matching bases. CDR3 length: 17 residues. Germline CDR1 reads SNHLY; CDR2 reads FYNNEI. V was clipped by 7 bases and J by 2 bases, with 22 bases between them. The CDR3 reads CASTTGATLLPTDTQYF. The CDR3, as DNA: TGTGCCAGCACTACTGGGGCAACTCTTCTCCCCACAGATACGCAGTATTTT.

This sequence joins TRBV6-5 and TRBJ2-2; D perhaps matches TRBD2 (5 bases). Germline V gene lookup returns CDR1 MNHEY and CDR2 SVGAGI. The CDR3 extends over 16 amino acids. The V and J ends lost 2 bases and 3 bases respectively, with 13 bases between them. CDR3 loop: CASSYRRSMDTGELFF. In nucleotides, the CDR3 is TGTGCCAGCAGTTACCGGAGGAGTATGGACACCGGGGAGCTGTTTTTT.

The gene calls are TRBV7-6 and TRBJ2-1; no firm D call. The CDR3 runs to 13 residues. Germline assignment: CDR1 SGHVS and CDR2 FNYEAQ. The ends were cut back, 4 bases at V and 4 bases at J, with 8 bases in the middle. The CDR3 DNA reads TGTGCCAGCAGCTCGTACATGTACAATGAGCAGTTCTTC. As protein: CASSSYMYNEQFF.

To note about this clone: Within the sample, other DNA sequences also encode this same CDR3. The chain employs TRBV7-9 and TRBJ1-1; 7 bases line up with TRBD1. The CDR3 is 14 residues long. Germline CDR1 SEHNR, CDR2 FQNEAQ (reference sequence). After removal of 1 base from V and 1 base from J, the junction contained 0 bases not matched to a gene. CDR3 protein: CASSLGQGNTEAFF. The CDR3 nucleotides read TGTGCCAGCAGCTTAGGACAGGGGAACACTGAAGCTTTCTTT.

The gene calls are TRBV12-2 and TRBJ2-7; TRBD1 is the table's D call, not checked against the DNA. TRBV12-2 is noted as a pseudogene. The CDR3 is 14 residues long. CDR3 region: CASRTRLPSEEQYV. The DNA of the CDR3 is TGTGCAAGTCGCACCAGGCTGCCGTCTGAAGAGCAGTACGTC.

The chain links TRBV19 to TRBJ2-2, with 11 bases fitting TRBD2. The germline gives CDR1 LNHDA, CDR2 SQIVND (reference sequence). CDR3 length: 18 amino acids. Trimming removed 5 bases from V and 6 bases from J; junction bases left unmatched: 14. CDR3 sequence: CASSSRASGGLGAGELFF. CDR3 in DNA: TGTGCCAGTAGTTCCCGTGCTAGCGGGGGGCTAGGCGCCGGGGAGCTGTTTTTT.

The chain carries TRBV19 and TRBJ2-1; possible D gene TRBD1, 5 bases. Deletions cut 5 bases from V and 4 bases from J, with 18 bases between. The CDR3 spans 16 residues. Germline V gene lookup returns CDR1 LNHDA and CDR2 SQIVND (reference sequence). CDR3 nucleotide sequence: TGTGCCAGTAGTCCTCTTCGGACACCTCTTTACAATGAGCAGTTCTTC. This encodes CASSPLRTPLYNEQFF.

This clone showed up just a few times. The rearrangement links TRBV7-9 to TRBJ1-6; TRBD1 might be the D (5 bases). Germline CDR1 reads SEHNR; CDR2 reads FQNEAQ (reference sequence). Trimming removed 10 bases at V and 9 bases at J, with 13 bases between. The CDR3 covers 12 residues. DNA for the CDR3: TGTGCCATCGGGGGGATAGGTTCACCCCTCCACTTT. Translating it yields CAIGGIGSPLHF.

The table lists this clone with a count of one. The gene calls are TRBV6-4 and TRBJ2-1, with 7 nucleotides matching TRBD1. V shed 0 bases and J 0 bases; nucleotides not matched to a gene: 2. This CDR3 spans 16 amino acids. The germline V gene has CDR1 MRHNA and CDR2 SNTAGT. The CDR3 here is CASSDSHRGSYNEQFF. Written as DNA, the CDR3 is TGTGCCAGCAGTGACTCACACAGGGGCTCCTACAATGAGCAGTTCTTC.